The 3 T cell receptor beta chains listed next were all sequenced from one sample in a study of cytomegalovirus exposure and HLA in healthy donors. The PCR used 60 Vbeta and 13 Jbeta primers. Data came from immunoSEQ multiplex PCR; TCRdb stores just in-frame clones and leaves some out. The table records approximately 220,000 clones, 65% to 85% of them present only once. Sequenced input: PBMCs. All receptors derive from a man between 25 and 39 years old in good health and CMV-seronegative.

CDR3 loop: CASSLLTGGTRPGNEKLFF. In nucleotides, the CDR3 is TGTGCCAGCAGTTTACTCACAGGGGGTACGCGGCCAGGGAATGAAAAACTGTTTTTT. The V and J genes are TRBV28 and TRBJ1-4, with 8 positions matching TRBD1. CDR3 size: 19 residues. Losses at the gene ends were 2 bases for V and 5 bases for J; bases not matched to a gene: 16. CDR1 is MDHEN, CDR2 SYDVKM, per germline. The whole variable domain, remainder taken from reference TRBV28 and TRBJ1-4, is DVKVTQSSRYLVKRTGEKVFLECVQDMDHENMFWYRQDPGLGLRLIYFSYDVKMKEKGDIPEGYSVSREKKERFSLILESASTNQTSMYLCASSLLTGGTRPGNEKLFFGSGTQLSVL.

The chain joins TRBV5-1 to TRBJ2-2; weak D call: TRBD2 (6 bases). The CDR3 has 14 residues. With 4 bases removed from V and 5 bases from J, the gap between germline ends came to 12 bases. Per germline, CDR1 SGHRS and CDR2 YFSETQ. The CDR3 nucleotides are TGCGCCAGCAGCCTCGGAGGGCAGACCGGGGAGCTGTTTTTT. Translated: CASSLGGQTGELFF.

V and J are TRBV19 and TRBJ1-2; 7 nucleotides agree with TRBD1. V gave up 8 bases and J gave up 4 bases; unmatched junction bases: 4. Germline CDR1 and CDR2: LNHDA and SQIVND (reference sequence). CDR3 length equals 12 residues. This CDR3 is CASSGQRYGYTF. DNA of the CDR3: TGTGCCAGTTCGGGACAGCGCTATGGCTACACCTTC.